The present entry profiles one TCR beta chain with its context. Its antigen is currently unknown. The junction had 5 bases not matched to a gene; V was cut back by 4 bases and J by 2 bases. Germline V gene lookup returns CDR1 SEHNR and CDR2 FQNEAQ (reference sequence). The CDR3 has 16 residues. Vbeta (60) and Jbeta (13) primers were used in the PCR. The table came from immunoSEQ multiplex PCR; TCRdb's copy has only in-frame clones and leaves some out. The top ten hold about 4.4% of the sample, which has roughly 150,000 clones, around three quarters seen once. The data were taken from a study of cytomegalovirus exposure and HLA in healthy donors. General study points: A few of the chains that were CMV-associated were confirmed in vitro to be specific for CMV antigens.

Input material: PBMCs. The V gene is TRBV7-9, the J gene TRBJ2-7; TRBD2 aligns across 13 bases. This TCR was recovered from a man aged 25 to 45 in good health. The CDR3 region is CASSSFGTSGAYEQYF. As DNA, the CDR3 is TGTGCCAGCAGCTCCTTCGGGACTAGCGGGGCCTACGAGCAGTACTTC.